This entry is about one T cell receptor (beta chain). The target antigen is unknown. The data originate from a study of post-analysis software for immune sequencing data. The germline V and J ends were trimmed by 5 bases and 5 bases, with 18 bases remaining between them. The CDR3 has 16 residues. Germline V lookup: CDR1 LNHNV, CDR2 YYDKDF (reference sequence). Study-wide points: TRBV segments more frequent in patients than in controls numbered about 5 and included TRBV5-6, TRBV5-1 and TRBV20-1.

Carried by the TCR beta cDNA libraries were unique molecular identifiers. Using its own MiXCR run on the PCR reads, TCRdb lists one record per CDR3 protein. The sample lists some 500,000 distinct CDR3 sequences, around 40% occurring once. The rearrangement links TRBV15 to TRBJ1-4; perhaps TRBD1 as D (6 bases). This TCR was recovered from a girl between 5 and 17 years old with multiple sclerosis. The source material was blood. CDR3 nucleotides: TGTGCCACCAGCGGGGGAGCGGGACACTCAAATGAAAAACTGTTTTTT. Protein sequence: CATSGGAGHSNEKLFF.